This TCR beta chain was documented in a study of a mutant IDH1 vaccine in newly diagnosed glioma. Here immunoSEQ multiplex PCR was the method, and the copy in TCRdb shows in-frame clones only, minus some. The table lists about 44,000 clones, more than 85% of them singletons. Time point reported: week 23, last vaccination. Each dose of the vaccine consisted of 300 ug of mutant IDH1 20-mer peptide, with topical imiquimod. The CDR3 contains 15 residues. Looked up from germline, CDR1 is SGHTA and CDR2 is FQGNSA. Trimming removed 3 bases from V and 3 bases from J, with 15 bases in between. As to this clone: Its antigen is not known.

The sequences come from PBMCs, collected from a glioma patient whose treatment included an IDH1 peptide vaccine. The sequence was obtained from a man aged 45-65 years with glioma. The chain couples TRBV7-2 to TRBJ2-7; D is undetermined. The CDR3 here is CASSFSDTANYEQYF. CDR3 in DNA: TGTGCCAGCAGCTTTTCAGACACGGCTAACTACGAGCAGTACTTC.